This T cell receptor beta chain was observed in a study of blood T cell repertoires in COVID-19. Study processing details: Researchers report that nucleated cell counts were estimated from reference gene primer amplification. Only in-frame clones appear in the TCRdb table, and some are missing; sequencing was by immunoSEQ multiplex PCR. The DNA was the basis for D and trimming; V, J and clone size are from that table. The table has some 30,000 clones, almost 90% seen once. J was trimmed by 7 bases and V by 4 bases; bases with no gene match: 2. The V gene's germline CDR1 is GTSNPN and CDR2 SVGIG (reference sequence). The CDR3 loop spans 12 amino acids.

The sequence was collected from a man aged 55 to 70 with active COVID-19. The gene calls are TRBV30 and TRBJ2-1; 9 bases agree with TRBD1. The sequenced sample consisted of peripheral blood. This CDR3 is CAWIGTGNEQFF. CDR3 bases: TGTGCCTGGATTGGGACAGGGAATGAGCAGTTCTTC.